This entry lists 5 T cell receptor beta chains sequenced from one sample in a study of CD8+ T cells in alopecia areata. Following RNA extraction, reverse transcription yielded cDNA that acted as the sequencing template. Method: immunoSEQ multiplex PCR; TCRdb's copy keeps in-frame clones and lacks some. This table has about 110,000 clones, under 65% appearing once. Sequenced material: NKG2D-low CD8+ T cells sorted from blood. The receptors were sampled from a human donor with alopecia areata.

The rearrangement joins TRBV27 to TRBJ2-1; D not resolved. Germline CDR1 reads MNHEY; CDR2 reads SMNVEV (reference sequence). The CDR3 has 14 amino acids. The ends were cut back, 3 bases at V and 0 bases at J, with 6 bases in the middle. The CDR3 sequence is CASSFYSSYNEQFF. The CDR3 DNA is TGTGCCAGCAGTTTTTATAGCTCCTACAATGAGCAGTTCTTC.

The chain recombines TRBV4-2 with TRBJ1-1; D is perhaps TRBD1 (6 bases). Trimming cost V 1 base and J 4 bases, with 10 bases left between them. Germline V CDR1 and CDR2: LGHNA, YNFKEQ. This CDR3 contains 14 residues. The CDR3 region is CASSQGGGGTEAFF. The CDR3 coding sequence is TGTGCCAGCAGCCAAGGGGGGGGCGGCACTGAAGCTTTCTTT.

The chain uses TRBV19 and TRBJ2-7, with 11 bases lining up with TRBD2. This CDR3 has 16 residues. V shed 6 bases, J shed 1 base, and the junction held 8 bases outside the gene matches. Germline V gene sequence: CDR1 LNHDA, CDR2 SQIVND (reference sequence). In DNA, the CDR3 is TGTGCCAGTAGGCTCATGGGGACTAGCGGATCCTACGAGCAGTACTTC. Translating it yields CASRLMGTSGSYEQYF.

CDR3 in DNA: TGTGCCAGCAGTCCGATGTCAGATACGCAGTATTTT. Translation: CASSPMSDTQYF. V is TRBV27 and J is TRBJ2-3; D unresolved. This CDR3 has 12 amino acids. The V gene's germline CDR1 is MNHEY and CDR2 SMNVEV (reference sequence). The V and J ends lost 5 bases and 4 bases respectively, with 7 bases between them.

This clone was detected a few times. The gene calls are TRBV9 and TRBJ1-2, with D unresolved. The germline V and J ends were trimmed by 0 bases and 4 bases, with 22 bases remaining between them. Germline V CDR1 and CDR2: SGDLS, YYNGEE. The CDR3 covers 18 residues. The CDR3 loop reads CASSVDPTSPGGPYGYTF. In DNA form, the CDR3 reads TGTGCCAGCAGCGTAGATCCTACCAGCCCAGGAGGACCCTATGGCTACACCTTC.